The TCR beta chain described here comes from a study of beta chain features in type 1 diabetes. Sequencing targeted expressed TCRB transcripts, as all isolated RNA had been reverse transcribed. The protocol was immunoSEQ multiplex PCR, while the TCRdb copy is restricted to in-frame clones and leaves out a portion. This sample has about 110,000 clones, with almost 40% found just once. This clone was counted between two and nine times. In germline, CDR1 is SGHTA, CDR2 FQGNSA. The CDR3 runs 15 residues. V gave up 5 bases and J gave up 1 base, with 12 bases separating them. This chain links TRBV7-2 with TRBJ2-1; D perhaps matches TRBD1 (5 bases). The sequence was obtained from a young woman in good health. The sequencing input was stem cell memory CD4+ T cells from blood. As DNA, the CDR3 is TGTGCCAGCAGCCTTAATGGGGCGTCCTACAATGAGCAGTTCTTC. Its protein is CASSLNGASYNEQFF. Combining the CDR3 with reference TRBV7-2 and TRBJ2-1 gives the whole variable domain GAGVSQSPSNKVTEKGKDVELRCDPISGHTALYWYRQSLGQGLEFLIYFQGNSAPDKSGLPSDRFSAERTGGSVSTLTIQRTQQEDSAVYLCASSLNGASYNEQFFGPGTRLTVL.